Shown below are 10 T cell receptor beta chains from a single sample sequenced in a study of blood T cells in healthy people across ages. Then a second PCR, running about 6 to 12 cycles, was carried out with a sample-barcoded 5' primer and a J-beta primer mix. MiXCR was run by TCRdb on the 5' RACE reads, yielding one entry per CDR3 protein. Of around 1.5 million distinct CDR3 sequences in the sample, roughly a third are singletons; the top ten hold about 11%. Source material: blood. All receptors derive from a woman in her twenties or thirties in good health.

The V call is TRBV6-2 or TRBV6-3, the J call TRBJ2-7; 7 bases match TRBD2. Germline V gene lookup returns CDR1 MNHEY and CDR2 SVGEGT. The J segment lost 2 bases and the V segment lost 8 bases, leaving 6 bases of the junction unmatched. This CDR3 spans 13 amino acids. The CDR3 protein is CASLKGLPYEQYF. CDR3 bases: TGTGCCAGCTTAAAGGGACTACCCTACGAGCAGTACTTC.

The chain employs TRBV30 and TRBJ2-1; D perhaps matches TRBD1 (5 bases). V lost 0 bases and J 2 bases, leaving 8 bases between the germline ends. CDR3 size: 14 residues. Germline assignment: CDR1 GTSNPN and CDR2 SVGIG (reference sequence). The chain's CDR3 is CAWSVSRAYNEQFF. CDR3 coding DNA: TGTGCCTGGAGTGTCAGCAGGGCCTACAATGAGCAGTTCTTC.

This clonotype showed up just a few times. The chain carries TRBV20-1 and TRBJ2-3; a weak D match, TRBD2 (6 bases). CDR1 and CDR2 (germline): DFQATT, SNEGSKA (reference sequence). Trimming removed 5 bases at V and 2 bases at J, with 17 bases between. The CDR3 sequence is 15 residues long. CDR3 residues: CSAPGLRSNTDTQYF. The CDR3 DNA reads as TGCAGTGCTCCGGGACTCCGTTCCAACACAGATACGCAGTATTTT.

The chain has TRBV3-1 and TRBJ2-7; a weak D match, TRBD2 (6 bases). The germline CDR1 and CDR2 sequences are LGHDT and YNNKEL (reference sequence). CDR3 size: 17 residues. V was clipped by 0 bases and J by 4 bases, with 19 bases between them. The DNA for the CDR3 is TGTGCCAGCAGCCAAGACCGGTCCGGGAGATTAGGGTACGAGCAGTACTTC. It encodes CASSQDRSGRLGYEQYF.

This clonotype has ten or more counts. The genes are TRBV7-9 and TRBJ2-5, with D possibly TRBD2 on 6 matching bases. Trimming removed 10 bases at V and 0 bases at J, with 9 bases between. The CDR3 loop spans 12 amino acids. Germline V gene sequence: CDR1 SEHNR, CDR2 FQNEAQ (reference sequence). The CDR3 coding sequence is TGTGCCACCCGGGGGAACCAAGAGACCCAGTACTTC. Protein: CATRGNQETQYF.

V usage is TRBV27 and J usage is TRBJ2-6; 8 bases align to TRBD1. CDR1 and CDR2 (germline): MNHEY, SMNVEV (reference sequence). The trim removed 6 bases at V and 4 bases at J, leaving 14 bases unmatched. The CDR3 is 18 amino acids. This chain's CDR3 is CASSPTGVTFYGANVLTF. CDR3 nucleotide sequence: TGTGCCAGCAGCCCGACAGGGGTGACTTTTTACGGGGCCAACGTCCTGACTTTC. Supplemented by reference TRBV27 and TRBJ2-6, the full variable domain reads EAQVTQNPRYLITVTGKKLTVTCSQNMNHEYMSWYRQDPGLGLRQIYYSMNVEVTDKGDVPEGYKVSRKEKRNFPLILESPSPNQTSLYFCASSPTGVTFYGANVLTFGAGSRLTVL.

This clonotype has just one count. This chain connects TRBV7-2 to TRBJ1-2; TRBD1 might be the D (6 bases). There are 14 residues in the CDR3. Between the trimmed V and J ends, which lost 6 bases and 4 bases, there was a span of 15 bases. Germline-derived CDR1 and CDR2 are SGHTA and FQGNSA. DNA of the CDR3: TGTGCCAGCAGAGCCCGGACAGTTGGCTATGGCTACACCTTC. Translated, it gives CASRARTVGYGYTF.

V is TRBV7-8 and J is TRBJ2-1, with 8 bases aligning to TRBD2. Germline loops: CDR1 SGHVS, CDR2 FQNEAQ. V lost 5 bases to trimming and J lost 4 bases; unmatched junction nucleotides: 10. The CDR3 totals 16 residues. CDR3 coding DNA: TGTGCCAGCAGCCTCCCAGCGGGGGCGACTTACAATGAGCAGTTCTTC. Protein: CASSLPAGATYNEQFF.

There are a few counts of this clonotype. The rearrangement joins TRBV4-1 to TRBJ1-5, with D possibly TRBD1 on 5 matching bases. This CDR3 comprises 15 residues. Trimming removed 0 bases from V and 2 bases from J, with 8 bases in between. The germline CDR1 and CDR2 sequences are MGHRA and YSYEKL. In nucleotides, the CDR3 is TGCGCCAGCAGCCAAGAGGCGGGGGGCAATCAGCCCCAGCATTTT. Its translation: CASSQEAGGNQPQHF.

V usage is TRBV24-1 and J usage is TRBJ2-7, with 9 bases aligning to TRBD1. CDR3 length equals 14 residues. J was trimmed by 5 bases and V by 4 bases; bases with no gene match: 5. Germline V gene sequence: CDR1 KGHDR, CDR2 SFDVKD. CDR3 coding DNA: TGTGCCACCAGTGACGACAGGGGGAGGAACGAGCAGTACTTC. This sequence encodes CATSDDRGRNEQYF.